This TCR beta chain was identified in a study of T cells in Graves' hyperthyroidism and ophthalmopathy. At least ten counts were recorded for this clonotype. Its antigen is not known. V lost 7 bases to trimming and J lost 4 bases, with 23 bases between them. The CDR3 extends over 17 amino acids. TCR beta CDR3 region amplification was performed from RNA transcripts. HTBI primers were employed in a first-round RT-PCR of the TCR CDR3. TCRdb fed the multiplex PCR reads into MiXCR, producing one record per CDR3 protein. The profile shows some 300,000 distinct CDR3 sequences, 16% of them singletons. General study results and limits: The model foresaw ophthalmopathy a median roughly 6 months prior to onset. Blood also held most thyroid clonotypes expanded beyond 0.001.

Source material: blood. The sequence came from a young man with Graves' hyperthyroidism. The chain uses TRBV12-3 or TRBV12-4 and TRBJ2-1, with TRBD1 as a possible D gene (6 bases). For the CDR3, the DNA is TGTGCCAGCATCACTGTGACAGGACCAATTCCTTACAATGAGCAGTTCTTC. This gives the protein CASITVTGPIPYNEQFF.